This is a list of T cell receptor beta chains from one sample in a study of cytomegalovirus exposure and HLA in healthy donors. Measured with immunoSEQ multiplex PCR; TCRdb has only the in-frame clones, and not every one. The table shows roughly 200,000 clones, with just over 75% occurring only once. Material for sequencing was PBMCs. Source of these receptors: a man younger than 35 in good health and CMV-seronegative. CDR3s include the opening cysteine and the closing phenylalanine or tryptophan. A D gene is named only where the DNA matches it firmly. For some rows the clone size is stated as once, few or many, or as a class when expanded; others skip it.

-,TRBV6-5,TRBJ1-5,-,CASRDKWQPQHF,TGTGCCAGCAGAGACAAGTGGCAGCCCCAGCATTTT
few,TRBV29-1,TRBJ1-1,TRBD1,CSASRPGQGSEAFF,TGCAGCGCTTCCCGACCGGGACAGGGTAGTGAAGCTTTCTTT
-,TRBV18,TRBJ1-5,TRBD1,CASSPGGDRNQPQHF,TGTGCCAGCTCACCCGGAGGGGACAGGAATCAGCCCCAGCATTTT
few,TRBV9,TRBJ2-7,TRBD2,CASSVGSGSTREQYF,TGTGCCAGCAGCGTAGGCAGCGGGAGTACCCGGGAGCAGTACTTC
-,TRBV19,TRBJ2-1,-,CASSVYHVSSYNEQFF,TGTGCCAGTAGTGTCTACCACGTGAGCTCCTACAATGAGCAGTTCTTC
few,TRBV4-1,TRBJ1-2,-,CASSQAGKNYGYTF,TGCGCCAGCAGCCAAGCAGGGAAAAACTATGGCTACACCTTC
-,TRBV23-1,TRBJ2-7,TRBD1,CASSQSGTGSHEQYF,TGCGCCAGCAGTCAATCGGGGACAGGGTCCCACGAGCAGTACTTC
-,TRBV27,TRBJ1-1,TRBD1,CASSPGQGGNTEAFF,TGTGCCAGCAGTCCAGGACAGGGGGGGAACACTGAAGCTTTCTTT
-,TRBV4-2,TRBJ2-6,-,CASSQEKTASGANVLTF,TGTGCCAGCAGCCAAGAAAAAACTGCCTCTGGGGCCAACGTCCTGACTTTC
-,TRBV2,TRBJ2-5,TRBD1,CASRNRDRVQETQYF,TGTGCCAGCAGGAACCGGGACAGGGTTCAAGAGACCCAGTACTTC
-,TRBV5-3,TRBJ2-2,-,CARSFCGINTGELFF,TGTGCCAGAAGCTTTTGCGGGATCAACACCGGGGAGCTGTTTTTT
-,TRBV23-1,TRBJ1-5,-,CASKDGQGEPQHF,TGCGCCAGCAAGGACGGACAAGGGGAGCCCCAGCATTTT
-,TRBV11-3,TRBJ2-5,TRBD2,CASSLGGRTGETQYF,TGTGCCAGCAGCTTAGGCGGGAGGACGGGAGAGACCCAGTACTTC
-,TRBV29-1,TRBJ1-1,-,CRVLAGPSGTEAFF,TGCAGGGTTCTTGCGGGGCCATCAGGGACTGAAGCTTTCTTT
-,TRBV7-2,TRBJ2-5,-,CASSGGGGLGETQYF,TGTGCCAGCAGCGGAGGGGGGGGTCTCGGCGAGACCCAGTACTTC
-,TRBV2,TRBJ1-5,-,CASSRQDYSNQPQHF,TGTGCCAGCAGTAGACAGGATTATAGCAATCAGCCCCAGCATTTT
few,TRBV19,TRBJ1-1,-,CASSSTTVLSTEAFF,TGTGCCAGTAGCAGCACGACAGTCCTTTCCACTGAAGCTTTCTTT
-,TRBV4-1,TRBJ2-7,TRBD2,CASSQGLAGISYEQYF,TGCGCCAGCAGCCAGGGACTAGCGGGGATCTCCTACGAGCAGTACTTC
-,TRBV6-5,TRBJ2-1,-,CATAGVAGYNEQFF,TGTGCCACCGCCGGGGTTGCCGGCTACAATGAGCAGTTCTTC
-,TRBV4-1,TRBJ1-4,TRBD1,CASRPPGQTATNEKLFF,TGCGCCAGCAGACCCCCGGGACAGACTGCAACTAATGAAAAACTGTTTTTT
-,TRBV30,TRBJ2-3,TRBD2,CAWSLSSGGSDTQYF,TGTGCCTGGTCCCTTTCTAGCGGAGGGTCAGATACGCAGTATTTT
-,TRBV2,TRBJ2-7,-,CASSGTAPRKEQYF,TGTGCCAGCAGTGGGACAGCGCCGCGAAAGGAGCAGTACTTC
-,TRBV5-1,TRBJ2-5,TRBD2,CASSLTGSGRVETQYF,TGCGCCAGCAGCTTGACGGGTAGCGGGAGGGTAGAGACCCAGTACTTC
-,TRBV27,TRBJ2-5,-,CASTSRRQYF,TGTGCCAGCACCTCGCGGCGCCAGTACTTC
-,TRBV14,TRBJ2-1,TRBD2,CASSQLADYNEQFF,TGTGCCAGCAGCCAACTAGCGGATTACAATGAGCAGTTCTTC
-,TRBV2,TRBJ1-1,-,CASSESSLTGPMAFF,TGTGCCAGCAGTGAATCGTCGTTAACAGGGCCTATGGCTTTCTTT
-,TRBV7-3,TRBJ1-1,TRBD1,CASSVQGARRDTEAFF,TGTGCCAGCAGCGTACAGGGGGCTAGAAGGGACACTGAAGCTTTCTTT
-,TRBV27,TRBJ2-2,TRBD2,CASSLYGLAGVVNTGELFF,TGTGCCAGCAGTTTATATGGACTAGCGGGAGTTGTTAACACCGGGGAGCTGTTTTTT
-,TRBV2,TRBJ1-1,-,CASSVTRRNTEAFF,TGTGCCAGCAGTGTAACAAGGAGGAACACTGAAGCTTTCTTT
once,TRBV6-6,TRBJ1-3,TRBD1,CASSVGTASGNTIYF,TGTGCCAGCAGTGTCGGGACAGCCTCTGGAAACACCATATATTTT
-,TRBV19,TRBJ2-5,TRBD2,CASKEGLGETQYF,TGTGCCAGTAAGGAGGGACTAGGGGAGACCCAGTACTTC
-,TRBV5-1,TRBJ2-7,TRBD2,CASSLDPQDRSGAYEQYF,TGCGCCAGCAGCTTGGATCCCCAGGATAGGAGCGGGGCCTACGAGCAGTACTTC
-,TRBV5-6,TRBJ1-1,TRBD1,CASSSLNRGPGEAFF,TGTGCCAGCAGCTCGTTAAACAGGGGGCCGGGTGAAGCTTTCTTT
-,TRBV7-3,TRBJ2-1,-,CASSLQGHTNEQFF,TGTGCCAGCAGCTTACAGGGGCATACGAATGAGCAGTTCTTC
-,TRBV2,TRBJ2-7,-,CASSEFAAGAYEQYF,TGTGCCAGCAGTGAGTTTGCAGCCGGAGCCTACGAGCAGTACTTC
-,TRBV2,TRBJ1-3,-,CASTPPGGSGNTIYF,TGTGCCAGCACCCCCCCGGGGGGCTCTGGAAACACCATATATTTT
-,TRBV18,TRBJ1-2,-,CASSPRGGYGYTF,TGTGCCAGCTCACCAAGGGGTGGGTACGGCTACACCTTC
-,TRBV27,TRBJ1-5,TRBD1,CASSFVAGGGQPQHF,TGTGCCAGCAGTTTCGTGGCAGGGGGTGGTCAGCCCCAGCATTTT
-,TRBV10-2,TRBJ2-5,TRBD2,CASSESGTSRETQYF,TGCGCCAGCAGTGAGTCTGGGACTAGCAGGGAGACCCAGTACTTC
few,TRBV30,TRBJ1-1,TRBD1,CAWRGQGNTEAFF,TGTGCCTGGAGGGGACAGGGAAACACTGAAGCTTTCTTT
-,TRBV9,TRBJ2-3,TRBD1,CASSARTGADTQYF,TGTGCCAGCAGCGCACGGACAGGAGCAGATACGCAGTATTTT
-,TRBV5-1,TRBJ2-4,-,CASSFGPRGENIQYF,TGCGCCAGCAGCTTTGGGCCCCGGGGAGAAAACATTCAGTACTTC
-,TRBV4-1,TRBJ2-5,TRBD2,CASSRGLAGTGEQYF,TGCGCCAGCAGCCGCGGACTAGCGGGGACGGGAGAGCAGTACTTC
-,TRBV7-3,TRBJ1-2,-,CASSPSRDYGYTF,TGTGCCAGCAGCCCCTCGAGGGACTATGGCTACACCTTC
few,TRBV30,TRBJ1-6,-,CAWSVIQGALHF,TGTGCCTGGAGTGTAATTCAAGGGGCCCTCCACTTT
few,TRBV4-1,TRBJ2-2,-,CASSPNFLGLRRGELFF,TGCGCCAGCAGCCCTAACTTCCTAGGCCTCCGGAGGGGGGAGCTGTTTTTT
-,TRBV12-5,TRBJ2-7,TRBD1,CASGPRGRGCEQYF,TGTGCTAGTGGTCCCCGGGGCAGGGGGTGCGAGCAGTACTTC
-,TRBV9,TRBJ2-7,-,CASSVVPERSEQYF,TGTGCCAGCAGCGTAGTTCCCGAAAGGAGCGAGCAGTACTTC
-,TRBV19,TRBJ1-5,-,CASSRTWGGNQPQHF,TGTGCCAGTAGTAGGACTTGGGGGGGCAATCAGCCCCAGCATTTT
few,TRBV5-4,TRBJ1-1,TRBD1,CASSHTGGRGTEAFF,TGTGCCAGCAGCCATACAGGGGGACGGGGCACTGAAGCTTTCTTT
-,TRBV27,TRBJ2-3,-,CASSLDRDTQYF,TGTGCCAGCAGTCTCGACAGAGATACGCAGTATTTT
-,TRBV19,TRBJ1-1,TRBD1,CASSPIRQGMNTEAFF,TGTGCCAGTAGTCCCATTCGACAGGGGATGAACACTGAAGCTTTCTTT
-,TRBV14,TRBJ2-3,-,CASSQELVTDTQYF,TGTGCCAGCAGCCAAGAACTAGTCACAGATACGCAGTATTTT
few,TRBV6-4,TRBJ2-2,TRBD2,CASSDRAGENGELFF,TGTGCCAGCAGTGACAGAGCGGGAGAGAACGGGGAGCTGTTTTTT